The 15 T cell receptor beta chains presented below share a single source sample, sequenced in a study of control samples from healthy donors and cancer patients. Using immunoSEQ multiplex PCR, the repertoire was profiled, and TCRdb retains in-frame clones only, with some absent. The sample records some 67,000 clones, about 90% being singletons. The sample was PBMCs. These receptors came from a woman aged 45-60 years with head and neck cancer.

The V and J genes are TRBV7-6 and TRBJ2-1; D unresolved. V was cut by 1 base and J by 9 bases, with 7 bases left in between. The CDR3 is 12 residues long. Germline lookup yields CDR1 SGHVS and CDR2 FNYEAQ. The CDR3 here is CASSLGEGEQFF. The CDR3 DNA is TGTGCCAGCAGCTTAGGGGAAGGTGAGCAGTTCTTC.

This chain joins TRBV28 and TRBJ2-7; 11 bases align to TRBD2. Germline values: CDR1 MDHEN, CDR2 SYDVKM. The CDR3 is made up of 16 amino acids. The junction had 9 bases not matched to a gene; V was cut back by 5 bases and J by 3 bases. CDR3 sequence (DNA): TGTGCCAGCAGTCCCTTGACTAGCGGGGTGCTCTACGAGCAGTACTTC. It is translated as CASSPLTSGVLYEQYF. Full variable domain (remainder filled in from reference TRBV28 and TRBJ2-7): DVKVTQSSRYLVKRTGEKVFLECVQDMDHENMFWYRQDPGLGLRLIYFSYDVKMKEKGDIPEGYSVSREKKERFSLILESASTNQTSMYLCASSPLTSGVLYEQYFGPGTRLTVT.

The gene calls are TRBV5-6 and TRBJ2-5; D not certain. The CDR3 is made up of 11 amino acids. In germline, CDR1 is SGHDT, CDR2 YYEEEE. Trimming took 4 bases from V and 5 from J, leaving 6 bases between them. DNA for the CDR3: TGTGCCAGCAGCGAACGCGAGACCCAGTACTTC. Its translation is CASSERETQYF.

This chain links TRBV5-1 with TRBJ2-5; 7 bases are a match to TRBD1. There are 14 residues in the CDR3. V was clipped by 4 bases and J by 1 base; unmatched bases: 4. Germline V lookup: CDR1 SGHRS, CDR2 YFSETQ. The CDR3 spells CASSIGTVQETQYF. The CDR3, as DNA: TGCGCCAGCAGCATAGGGACAGTCCAAGAGACCCAGTACTTC.

This clone was seen a handful of times. V is TRBV5-1 and J is TRBJ1-2; 9 nucleotides align to TRBD1. CDR3 size: 15 residues. Germline loops: CDR1 SGHRS, CDR2 YFSETQ. V was clipped by 3 bases and J by 8 bases; unmatched bases: 11. The CDR3 bases are TGCGCCAGCAGCTCGGGCGGGGACAGGGCTTACGGCTACACCTTC. This sequence encodes CASSSGGDRAYGYTF.

Judged by abundance, this clone is medium-sized (0.01 to 0.1%). The chain has TRBV10-2 and TRBJ2-5; 9 positions match TRBD2. The germline gives CDR1 WSHSY, CDR2 SAAADI. V trimming: 4 bases; J trimming: 7 bases; junction bases outside the gene matches: 4. The CDR3 contains 13 residues. CDR3 in DNA: TGCGCCAGCAGTGGGGGACTAGCAGGGACCCAGTACTTC. Its protein product is CASSGGLAGTQYF.

The chain combines TRBV30 with TRBJ2-7; D not certain. The CDR3 loop spans 11 amino acids. Germline CDR1 GTSNPN, CDR2 SVGIG (reference sequence). V was pared by 1 base and J by 4 bases, with 5 bases between. The CDR3, as DNA: TGTGCCTGGAGTGCCAGTTACGAGCAGTACTTC. Translating gives CAWSASYEQYF.

The chain is built from TRBV18 and TRBJ2-5; TRBD2 agrees at 9 bases. CDR3 length equals 15 residues. After removal of 1 base from V and 1 base from J, the junction contained 1 base not matched to a gene. The germline gives CDR1 KGHSH, CDR2 LQKENI. The CDR3 nucleotides are TGTGCCAGCTCACCACTAGCGGGGGTCCAAGAGACCCAGTACTTC. Amino acid sequence: CASSPLAGVQETQYF. The whole variable domain, remainder taken from reference TRBV18 and TRBJ2-5, is NAGVMQNPRHLVRRRGQEARLRCSPMKGHSHVYWYRQLPEEGLKFMVYLQKENIIDESGMPKERFSAEFPKEGPSILRIQQVVRGDSAAYFCASSPLAGVQETQYFGPGTRLLVL.

With regard to this clone: The sample has other DNA sequences that encode this CDR3 too. The chain uses TRBV5-5 and TRBJ2-5; 9 bases agree with TRBD1. From germline, CDR1 is SGHKS and CDR2 YYEKEE (reference sequence). V lost 4 bases and J lost 4; bases outside the gene matches: 5. This CDR3 has 14 residues. The CDR3 here is CASSPGQGGETQYF. Here the CDR3 DNA reads TGTGCCAGCAGCCCGGGACAGGGCGGAGAGACCCAGTACTTC.

J is TRBJ2-1 and V is TRBV6-2 or TRBV6-3, with 7 bases that match TRBD1. V shed 5 bases and J 3 bases; nucleotides not matched to a gene: 10. The CDR3 has 16 amino acids. Looked up from germline, CDR1 is MNHEY and CDR2 is SVGEGT. In DNA form, the CDR3 reads TGTGCCAGCAGTGCCGGAAAGACAGGGATCTACAATGAGCAGTTCTTC. Protein: CASSAGKTGIYNEQFF.

The chain recombines TRBV14 with TRBJ2-5, with D unresolved. There are 15 residues in the CDR3. Trimming removed 1 base from V and 2 bases from J, with 11 bases in between. Germline V CDR1 and CDR2: SGHDN, FVKESK. The CDR3 DNA sequence: TGTGCCAGCAGCCAAGTCGTAGGCAATCAAGAGACCCAGTACTTC. Translation gives CASSQVVGNQETQYF.

The V call is TRBV2, the J call TRBJ1-1; D perhaps matches TRBD1 (5 bases). CDR3 length: 13 amino acids. CDR1 is SNHLY, CDR2 FYNNEI, per germline. Deletions cut 7 bases from V and 1 base from J, with 10 bases between. CDR3 nucleotide sequence: TGTGCCAGCATTCCTCAGGGGAACACTGAAGCTTTCTTT. This gives the protein CASIPQGNTEAFF.

The J gene is TRBJ1-4, the V gene TRBV7-9, with a tentative D call TRBD1 (5 bases). Germline loops: CDR1 SEHNR, CDR2 FQNEAQ (reference sequence). The V end lost 7 bases, the J end lost 12 bases, and 18 bases lay between the germline ends. The CDR3 is 13 residues long. The CDR3 here is CASTFLGGMELFF. CDR3 nucleotides: TGTGCCAGCACCTTTCTTGGGGGAATGGAACTGTTTTTT.

This rearrangement joins TRBV3-1 (or the pseudogene TRBV3-2) to TRBJ1-6, with a tentative D call TRBD1 (5 bases). Trimming cost V 2 bases and J 6 bases, with 11 bases left between them. The CDR3 runs 15 residues. Germline V gene sequence: CDR1 LGHDT, CDR2 YNNKEL (reference sequence). CDR3 sequence (DNA): TGTGCCAGCAGCCAAACGGGAGGGGTTAATTCACCCCTCCACTTT. It codes for CASSQTGGVNSPLHF.

This chain connects TRBV6-4 to TRBJ1-2, with TRBD1 as a possible D gene (6 bases). CDR3 size: 14 residues. Trimming removed 8 bases from V and 5 bases from J, with 18 bases in between. CDR1 is MRHNA and CDR2 is SNTAGT in the germline V gene. The CDR3 protein is CASYPRGPWYGYTF. In DNA form, the CDR3 reads TGTGCCAGCTACCCACGGGGGCCGTGGTATGGCTACACCTTC.